These T cell receptor beta chains were read from a single sample in a study of identical twins' blood T cells. TCRdb itself ran the 5' RACE reads through MiXCR, one entry per CDR3 protein. The repertoire holds 350,000 to 400,000 distinct CDR3 sequences, approximately 30% seen once, with about 6% in the top ten. Sequenced input: PBMCs. All receptors derive from a woman between 18 and 50 years old in good health. Both conserved end residues are part of each CDR3. D genes are given only for firm matches. Clone size is stated in some rows and not others, as once, few, many or a class when expanded.

d_call | j_call | clone_size | v_call | cdr3_nt | cdr3_aa
- | TRBJ2-1 | few | TRBV7-8 | TGTGCCAGCAGCTTACTTGTTTGGACAGCAAAGGACTACAATGAGCAGTTCTTC | CASSLLVWTAKDYNEQFF
- | TRBJ2-3 | few | TRBV20-1 | TGCAGTGCGCGGCAAGACTACACAGATACGCAGTATTTT | CSARQDYTDTQYF
- | TRBJ1-5 | - | TRBV5-1 | TGCGCCAGCAGCTTGACCACAGATACGCAGCATTTT | CASSLTTDTQHF
TRBD2 | TRBJ2-1 | - | TRBV19 | TGTGCCAGTAGTATATTCCTAGCGGGGATCAATGAGCAGTTCTTC | CASSIFLAGINEQFF
TRBD1 | TRBJ1-4 | few | TRBV6-5 | TGTGCCAGCAGTTACTCAGGGGGCGCGGATGAAAAACTGTTTTTT | CASSYSGGADEKLFF
- | TRBJ2-7 | - | TRBV9 | TGTGCCAGCAGCGTAGAGTCCAGGGGCCACGAGCAGTACTTC | CASSVESRGHEQYF
- | TRBJ1-2 | - | TRBV7-2 | TGTGCCACCAGCCCCAGGGAGGGTTGGTATGGCCACACCTTC | CATSPREGWYGHTF
TRBD2 | TRBJ2-1 | - | TRBV29-1 | TGCAGCGTTGAGGGGACTAGCGGGAGGGCCAGGGAAAATGAGCAGTTCTTC | CSVEGTSGRARENEQFF
- | TRBJ2-7 | many | TRBV7-6 | TGTGCCAGCAGCTTTTCAACAACCTACGAGCAGTACTTC | CASSFSTTYEQYF
- | TRBJ1-2 | - | TRBV9 | TGTGCCAGCAGCGTAGGTCTCAACGCCCGTCAGGGGATCAGGTCGGGTGGCTACACCTTC | CASSVGLNARQGIRSGGYTF
- | TRBJ1-2 | - | TRBV29-1 | TGCAGCGTACTCCGACAGGATTCCGGTGGCTACACCTTC | CSVLRQDSGGYTF
TRBD1 | TRBJ1-2 | few | TRBV9 | TGTGCCAGCAGCGTAGGCAGGGGGGACTATGGCTACACCTTC | CASSVGRGDYGYTF
- | TRBJ2-2 | few | TRBV20-1 | TGCAGTGTCAAAGTGAACACCGGGGAGCTGTTTTTT | CSVKVNTGELFF
TRBD2 | TRBJ2-3 | few | TRBV4-3 | TGCGCCAGCAGCCCTTTTGGTAGCGGGAGTTTAGGCACAGATACGCAGTATTTT | CASSPFGSGSLGTDTQYF
TRBD1 | TRBJ2-3 | few | TRBV20-1 | TGCAGTGCTAGTGGGACAGGGGACGCAGATACGCAGTATTTT | CSASGTGDADTQYF
- | TRBJ1-1 | many | TRBV6-5 | TGTGCCAGCAGTTACCGCAGGGCTTTTGAAGCTTTCTTT | CASSYRRAFEAFF
- | TRBJ2-2 | - | TRBV7-3 | TGTGCCAGCAGCTCAACTTCTTTGAATACCGGGGAGCTGTTTTTT | CASSSTSLNTGELFF
- | TRBJ1-1 | few | TRBV18 | TGTGCCAGCTCACCACTATCGCAGGAACCGAACACTGAAGCTTTCTTT | CASSPLSQEPNTEAFF
- | TRBJ1-1 | once | TRBV7-9 | TGTGCCAGCAGTAATTACCAGGGGTATCGGACTGAAGCTTTCTTT | CASSNYQGYRTEAFF
- | TRBJ2-7 | - | TRBV11-2 | TGTGCCAGCAGCTTGGGGGGTATCGAGCAGTACTTC | CASSLGGIEQYF
- | TRBJ1-6 | - | TRBV13 | TGTACCACCACAGGGTCCGGTTCACCCCTCCACTTT | CTTTGSGSPLHF
- | TRBJ1-1 | few | TRBV20-1 | TGCAGTGCTTGGGGCCCGAACACTGAAGCTTTCTTT | CSAWGPNTEAFF
- | TRBJ1-2 | few | TRBV19 | TGTGCCAGTAGTGGAAGACAGCGACTCAGCTACACCTTC | CASSGRQRLSYTF
- | TRBJ2-1 | - | TRBV10-2 | TGCGCCAGCTGGATGACTGAGCAGTTCTTC | CASWMTEQFF
- | TRBJ1-3 | many | TRBV20-1 | TGCAGTGCTAGAGATTCGACAGCGGGGAACACCATATATTTT | CSARDSTAGNTIYF
- | TRBJ2-3 | - | TRBV5-1 | TGCGCCAGCAGCTTCATGGGGGGAACAGATACGCAGTATTTT | CASSFMGGTDTQYF
TRBD1 | TRBJ1-2 | - | TRBV20-1 | TGCAGTGCCAACAACCCGGACAGGGGATCTAACTATGGCTACACCTTC | CSANNPDRGSNYGYTF
TRBD2 | TRBJ2-1 | - | TRBV20-1 | TGCAGTGCTTCGGGACTAGCGGGCCGCAATGAGCAGTTCTTC | CSASGLAGRNEQFF
- | TRBJ1-2 | many | TRBV14 | TGTGCCAGCAGCCAAGTGACGGCATATGGCTACACCTTC | CASSQVTAYGYTF
- | TRBJ1-4 | few | TRBV4-1 | TGCGCCAGCAGCCCCAGGGCGACAGGCACTAATGAAAAACTGTTTTTT | CASSPRATGTNEKLFF
- | TRBJ2-1 | - | TRBV9 | TGTGCCAGCAGCGTAGATTTGGTGAAGGAGCAGTTCTTC | CASSVDLVKEQFF
- | TRBJ2-1 | few | TRBV19 | TGTGCCAGTAGTATTGGGGGGGGCCCCTACAATGAGCAGTTCTTC | CASSIGGGPYNEQFF
TRBD2 | TRBJ2-7 | - | TRBV5-1 | TGCGCCAGCAGCTTGGCTACTAGCGGCTACGAGCAGTACTTC | CASSLATSGYEQYF
- | TRBJ1-1 | - | TRBV20-1 | TGCAGTGCTAGTAAACAGGGAGCGGACACTGAAGCTTTCTTT | CSASKQGADTEAFF
TRBD1 | TRBJ1-6 | - | TRBV3-1 | TGTGCCAGCGGAAAACGGACAGGGCCGAATTCACCCCTCCACTTT | CASGKRTGPNSPLHF
- | TRBJ2-7 | - | TRBV25-1 | TGTGCCAGCAGTTCTTCACGGGACGGCTCCTACGAGCAGTACTTC | CASSSSRDGSYEQYF
TRBD2 | TRBJ2-1 | - | TRBV12-3/TRBV12-4 | TGTGCCAGCACCTTAGGGACTAGCGTCTACAATGAGCAGTTCTTC | CASTLGTSVYNEQFF
- | TRBJ1-2 | - | TRBV14 | TGTGCCAGCAGCCGTCAGCCTACAGAAAACTATGGCTACACCTTC | CASSRQPTENYGYTF
- | TRBJ1-1 | many | TRBV29-1 | TGCAGCGTTGAAGATCTTGGAAACACTGAAGCTTTCTTT | CSVEDLGNTEAFF
- | TRBJ1-1 | - | TRBV28 | TGTGCCAGCAGCATTCCGGGGGGTGGCACTGAAGCTTCCTTT | CASSIPGGGTEASF
- | TRBJ2-2 | - | TRBV19 | TGTGCCAGTAAGACAGTTTACACCGGGGAGCTGTTTTTT | CASKTVYTGELFF
TRBD2 | TRBJ2-3 | - | TRBV7-6 | TGTGCCAGCAGCTTTAGGGGAGGGACAGATACGCAGTATTTT | CASSFRGGTDTQYF
- | TRBJ2-2 | - | TRBV9 | TGTGCCAGCAGCGCGTGGGGGAGGTCTAACACCGGGGAGCTGTTTTTT | CASSAWGRSNTGELFF
- | TRBJ1-1 | few | TRBV7-9 | TGTGCCAGCAGCTTAGCAGGGGATGGATATACTGAAGCTTTCTTT | CASSLAGDGYTEAFF
- | TRBJ1-1 | - | TRBV18 | TGTGCCAGCTCATCAACAATAGGGAGCACTGAAGCTTTCTTT | CASSSTIGSTEAFF
- | TRBJ2-4 | few | TRBV2 | TGTGCCAGCAGTGCGGGACAAACTATAGCCAAAAACATTCAGTACTTC | CASSAGQTIAKNIQYF
- | TRBJ1-1 | few | TRBV5-1 | TGCGCCAGCACCCTCCGGGGGGAGAACACTGAAGCTTTCTTT | CASTLRGENTEAFF
TRBD1 | TRBJ2-1 | few | TRBV20-1 | TGCAGTGGACAGGGGGCCCTCAATGAGCAGTTCTTC | CSGQGALNEQFF
- | TRBJ2-1 | few | TRBV7-9 | TGTGCCAGCTCCCAGGTGAAAGAGCAGTTCTTC | CASSQVKEQFF